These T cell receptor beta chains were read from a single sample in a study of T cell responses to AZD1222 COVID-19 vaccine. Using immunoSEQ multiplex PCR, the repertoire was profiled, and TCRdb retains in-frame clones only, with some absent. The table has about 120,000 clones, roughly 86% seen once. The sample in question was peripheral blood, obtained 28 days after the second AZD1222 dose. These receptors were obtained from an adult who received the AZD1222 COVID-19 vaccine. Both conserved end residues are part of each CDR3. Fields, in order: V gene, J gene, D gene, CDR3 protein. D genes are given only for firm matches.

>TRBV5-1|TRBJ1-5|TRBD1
CASSFTGEQPQHF
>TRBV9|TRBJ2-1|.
CASSERGGTYNEQFF
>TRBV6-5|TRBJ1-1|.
CASSTGGNTEAFF
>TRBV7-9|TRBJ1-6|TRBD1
CASSRAGGNSPLHF
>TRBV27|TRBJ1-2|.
CASSFLGSNGYTF
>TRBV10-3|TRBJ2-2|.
CAISEVAGSTGELFF
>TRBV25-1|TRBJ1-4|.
CASSDPGGEKLFF
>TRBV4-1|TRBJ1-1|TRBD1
CASSQDRDRVVYTEAFF
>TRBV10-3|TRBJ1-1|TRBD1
CAINDRGQDTEAFF
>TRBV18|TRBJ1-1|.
CASSPTYTMNTEAFF
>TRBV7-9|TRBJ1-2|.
CASSLGDYGYTF
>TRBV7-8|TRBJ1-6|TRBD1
CASSPNRGQNSPLHF
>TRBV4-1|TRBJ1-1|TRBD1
CASSQPGQGNTEAFF
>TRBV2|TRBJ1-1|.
CASTSRGMNTEAFF